This T cell receptor beta chain originates from a study of Graves' ophthalmopathy and Graves' hyperthyroidism. In its sample, this clonotype was seen many times. RNA transcripts served as template for amplifying TCR beta CDR3 sequences. The library came from an HTBI-primed first-round RT-PCR and a second-round multiplex PCR. TCRdb passed the multiplex PCR reads through MiXCR, listing each CDR3 protein once. This sample has some 380,000 distinct CDR3 sequences; about 16% occur once, and the top ten carry roughly 7%. The ends were cut back, 0 bases at V and 1 base at J, with 10 bases in the middle. The CDR3 totals 15 residues. Per germline, CDR1 SGHRS and CDR2 YFSETQ.

The source of this sequence is a woman aged 18-29 years with stable Graves' hyperthyroidism. The genes are TRBV5-1 and TRBJ1-1; D is unresolved. Sequencing was carried out using peripheral blood. Here the CDR3 reads CASSLGWAANTEAFF. The CDR3 DNA is TGCGCCAGCAGCTTGGGGTGGGCGGCGAACACTGAAGCTTTCTTT.